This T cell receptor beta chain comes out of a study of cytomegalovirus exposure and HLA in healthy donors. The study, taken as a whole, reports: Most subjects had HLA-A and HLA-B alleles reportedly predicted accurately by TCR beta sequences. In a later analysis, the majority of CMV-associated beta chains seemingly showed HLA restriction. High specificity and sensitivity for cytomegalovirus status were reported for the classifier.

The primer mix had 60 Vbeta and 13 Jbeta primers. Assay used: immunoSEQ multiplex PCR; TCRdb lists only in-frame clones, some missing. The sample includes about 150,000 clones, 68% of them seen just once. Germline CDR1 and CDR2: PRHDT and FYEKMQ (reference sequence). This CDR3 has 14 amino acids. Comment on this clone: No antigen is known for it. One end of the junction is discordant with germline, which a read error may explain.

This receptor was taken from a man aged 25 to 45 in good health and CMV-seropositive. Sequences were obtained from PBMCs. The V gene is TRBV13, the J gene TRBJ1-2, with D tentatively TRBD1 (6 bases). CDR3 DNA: TGTGCCAGCAGCATAGGACAGCAAATCTATGGCTACACCTTC. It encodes CASSIGQQIYGYTF.